The present T cell receptor (beta chain) was sequenced within a study of blood T cell repertoires in COVID-19. Turning to the study itself: Both acute and convalescent COVID-19 samples were obtained from the United States, Italy and Spain.

The CDR3 extends over 15 amino acids. CDR1 and CDR2 (germline): SEHNR, FQNEAQ (reference sequence). The ends lost 5 bases at V and 7 bases at J; junction bases unmatched: 11. In the source study's methods: Counts of nucleated cells, estimated from reference gene primer amplification, were obtained. Profiled with immunoSEQ multiplex PCR; TCRdb holds only in-frame clones, not every one. V, J and clone size are those of that table, while D and trimming were read from the DNA. The sample holds 40,000 or so clones, about 80% seen once. The sample holds a few counts of this clone. This receptor was obtained from a human donor with acute or convalescent COVID-19. The donor label of this sample is uncertain. The chain links TRBV7-9 to TRBJ1-2, with 9 bases aligning to TRBD1. Sequencing input: peripheral blood. The CDR3 bases are TGTGCCAGCAGCGGGGCGGACAGGGGCGCCTCTGGCTACACCTTC. Protein: CASSGADRGASGYTF.